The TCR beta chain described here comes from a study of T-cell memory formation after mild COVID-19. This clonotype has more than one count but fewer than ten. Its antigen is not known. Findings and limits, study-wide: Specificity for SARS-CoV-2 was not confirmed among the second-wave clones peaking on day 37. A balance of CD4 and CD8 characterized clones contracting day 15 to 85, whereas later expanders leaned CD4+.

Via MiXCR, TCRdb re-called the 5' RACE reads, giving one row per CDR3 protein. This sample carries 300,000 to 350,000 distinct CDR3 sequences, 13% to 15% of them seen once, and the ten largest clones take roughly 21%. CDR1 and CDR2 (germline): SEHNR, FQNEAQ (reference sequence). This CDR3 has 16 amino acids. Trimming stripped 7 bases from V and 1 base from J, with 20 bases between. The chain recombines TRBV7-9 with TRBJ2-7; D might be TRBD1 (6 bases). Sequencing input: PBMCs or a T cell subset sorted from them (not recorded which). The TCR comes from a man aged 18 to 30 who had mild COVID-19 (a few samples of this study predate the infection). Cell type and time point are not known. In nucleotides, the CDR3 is TGTGCCAGCACCGCACAGCCGGGACACGGATCCTACGAGCAGTACTTC. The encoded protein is CASTAQPGHGSYEQYF.